This T cell receptor beta chain was captured by sequencing in a study of glioma-infiltrating T cells after dendritic cell vaccination. Across the study: Treatment, given 2003 to 2012, was autologous tumor lysate-pulsed dendritic cell vaccination.

Only in-frame clones appear in the TCRdb table, and some are missing; sequencing was by immunoSEQ multiplex PCR. The profile shows some 100,000 clones, 85% of them singletons. Comments on this clone: Its target is not known.

Whole-study results and caveats: Longer survival after dendritic cell vaccination followed higher pretreatment TIL content.

There are 15 residues in the CDR3. Losses at the gene ends were 0 bases for V and 4 bases for J; bases not matched to a gene: 3. The germline V gene has CDR1 SGHVS and CDR2 FNYEAQ. None of the glioblastoma patients had an isocitrate dehydrogenase mutation. This chain joins TRBV7-6 and TRBJ1-1; 9 bases line up with TRBD1. This specimen was blood, taken before dendritic cell vaccination. The receptor comes from a human donor with glioblastoma. The CDR3 nucleotides read TGTGCCAGCAGCTTAGCAACAGGGGGCGGCACTGAAGCTTTCTTT. Translated: CASSLATGGGTEAFF.